This T cell receptor beta chain was captured by sequencing in a study of molecular identifiers for immune sequencing clone quantification. Study-wide findings and caveats: Clones carrying above 20 RNA copies accounted for over 99% of effector molecules, under 1% in naive cells.

With 4 bases clipped from V and 4 bases from J, the junction kept 9 bases outside the gene matches. CDR1 is SGHVS and CDR2 is FQNEAQ in the germline V gene. The CDR3 covers 16 residues. When naive CD8 T cells were sorted, they were gated as CD8+CD4-CCR7+CD45RA+. TCRdb recomputed calls from the PCR reads with MiXCR, one row per CDR3 protein. This table holds roughly 100,000 distinct CDR3 sequences, 30% to 45% found once. About this clonotype itself: What it recognizes is unknown.

This receptor was taken from a human donor in good health. Some libraries in this study had Jurkat cell RNA spiked in. Source material: naive CD8+ T cells from blood, with Jurkat cell RNA spiked in. Documented subset: FACS-sorted CD8+CD4-CCR7+CD45RA+ naive T cells. This rearrangement joins TRBV7-8 to TRBJ2-2; TRBD1 matches at 7 bases. CDR3 loop: CASSYYRGLSTGELFF. DNA for the CDR3: TGTGCCAGCAGCTACTACAGGGGCCTGAGCACCGGGGAGCTGTTTTTT.